Included here is one T cell receptor beta chain sequence, with context. The data stem from a study of blood T cell repertoires in COVID-19. On the study more broadly: From T cells, B-cell-depleted T cells, or PBMCs came the material, which was cDNA or gDNA.

Participants were aged about 18 to 100 years from approximately 25 US areas. Cohorts were assigned according to the clinical history that participants reported. Using immunoSEQ multiplex PCR, the repertoire was profiled, and TCRdb retains in-frame clones only, with some absent. The top ten hold over 6% of the sample, which has under 300,000 clones, around 87% seen once. The CDR3 covers 15 residues. Germline assignment: CDR1 SGHNT and CDR2 YYREEE (reference sequence). V trimming: 4 bases; J trimming: 8 bases; junction bases outside the gene matches: 5. The chain has TRBV5-4 and TRBJ2-1, with 14 bases identical to TRBD2. The material sequenced was PBMCs or T cells enriched from blood (not recorded which). This receptor was obtained from a woman aged 25 to 39 with acute COVID-19. The CDR3 sequence: CASSRLAGGPDEQFF. As DNA, the CDR3 is TGTGCCAGCAGCCGACTAGCGGGGGGGCCGGATGAGCAGTTCTTC. The full variable domain, with the rest looked up from reference TRBV5-4 and TRBJ2-1, is ETGVTQSPTHLIKTRGQQVTLRCSSQSGHNTVSWYQQALGQGPQFIFQYYREEENGRGNFPPRFSGLQFPNYSSELNVNALELDDSALYLCASSRLAGGPDEQFFGPGTRLTVL.